This is a list of T cell receptor beta chains from one sample in a study of cytomegalovirus exposure and HLA in healthy donors. Produced via immunoSEQ multiplex PCR; TCRdb's table is partial and in-frame only. The repertoire holds about 98,000 clones, with roughly 70% as singletons. The sequenced sample was PBMCs. These receptor sequences come from a man in his fifties in good health and CMV-seronegative. Both conserved end residues are part of each CDR3.

V: TRBV10-3
length: 15
J: TRBJ2-1
CDR3: CAISDRAGGVDEQFF

V: TRBV7-2
length: 16
J: TRBJ2-7
CDR3: CASSLNSPGLNYEQYF

V: TRBV6-5
length: 15
J: TRBJ2-3
CDR3: CASSYSNGNPDTQYF

V: TRBV4-2
length: 13
J: TRBJ2-3
CDR3: CASSQDQADTQYF

V: TRBV9
length: 16
J: TRBJ2-3
CDR3: CASSVGSGGGTDTQYF

V: TRBV19
length: 14
J: TRBJ1-5
CDR3: CASSLGQTNQPQHF

V: TRBV9
length: 15
J: TRBJ1-2
CDR3: CASRGTGGSGYGYTF

V: TRBV27
length: 13
J: TRBJ2-5
CDR3: CASSVDRTETQYF

V: TRBV4-1
length: 16
J: TRBJ2-3
CDR3: CASSQELGRSTDTQYF

V: TRBV7-8
length: 18
J: TRBJ1-1
CDR3: CASSPYRIVGQVRTEAFF

V: TRBV28
length: 15
J: TRBJ2-3
CDR3: CASSLRRAGGDTQYF

V: TRBV4-1
length: 15
J: TRBJ1-5
CDR3: CASSQDRGEGQPQHF

V: TRBV27
length: 12
J: TRBJ1-1
CDR3: CASSSPGNEAFF

V: TRBV27
length: 14
J: TRBJ1-1
CDR3: CASSVRQGRTEAFF

V: TRBV10-3
length: 13
J: TRBJ2-7
CDR3: CAISVQGDYEQYF

V: TRBV7-2
length: 16
J: TRBJ2-7
CDR3: CASSLDSGERGSEQYF

V: TRBV4-1
length: 14
J: TRBJ2-1
CDR3: CASSRLGGYNEQFF

V: TRBV14
length: 15
J: TRBJ2-5
CDR3: CASSLPGTRVETQYF

V: TRBV9
length: 15
J: TRBJ1-3
CDR3: CASSVDRGSGNTIYF

V: TRBV28
length: 14
J: TRBJ2-7
CDR3: CASSLGGGGLEQYF

V: TRBV6-1
length: 13
J: TRBJ1-3
CDR3: CASTPAGGYTIYF

V: TRBV4-1
length: 17
J: TRBJ1-3
CDR3: CASSQDGGGYSGNTIYF

V: TRBV27
length: 15
J: TRBJ1-5
CDR3: CASSRGYYSNQPQHF

V: TRBV6-4
length: 17
J: TRBJ2-6
CDR3: CASSDPDSNSGANVLTF

V: TRBV4-2
length: 16
J: TRBJ2-7
CDR3: CASSQDPLDSAYEQYF

V: TRBV28
length: 14
J: TRBJ1-2
CDR3: CASRWTGRYYGYTF

V: TRBV28
length: 18
J: TRBJ1-5
CDR3: CASSLSRGLGSMDQPQHF

V: TRBV7-6
length: 15
J: TRBJ2-2
CDR3: CASSLGQGGTGELFF

V: TRBV5-1
length: 14
J: TRBJ2-5
CDR3: CASRPTPSGETQYF

V: TRBV7-9
length: 15
J: TRBJ2-1
CDR3: CASSGQYPSYNEQFF

V: TRBV7-2
length: 12
J: TRBJ2-5
CDR3: CASSFGRETQYF

V: TRBV13
length: 14
J: TRBJ2-5
CDR3: CASSLTGLSETQYF

V: TRBV15
length: 17
J: TRBJ2-5
CDR3: CATSRDRAGGTQETQYF

V: TRBV6-1
length: 11
J: TRBJ1-2
CDR3: CASSFSHGYTF

V: TRBV28
length: 15
J: TRBJ2-2
CDR3: CASSLLDRSTGELFF

V: TRBV5-1
length: 15
J: TRBJ2-2
CDR3: CASSPDRGHTGELFF

V: TRBV7-9
length: 15
J: TRBJ2-7
CDR3: CASSPRQGRGWEQYF

V: TRBV5-4
length: 15
J: TRBJ2-3
CDR3: CASTLGGQSTDTQYF

V: TRBV28
length: 16
J: TRBJ2-7
CDR3: CASSSEGRGEYYEQYF

V: TRBV7-9
length: 15
J: TRBJ2-7
CDR3: CAGQGVGIGAYEQYF

V: TRBV5-1
length: 15
J: TRBJ2-5
CDR3: CASSRDRGGKETQYF

V: TRBV7-3
length: 15
J: TRBJ2-7
CDR3: CASSLTGTGFYEQYF

V: TRBV10-3
length: 15
J: TRBJ2-7
CDR3: CAIRGRDGGTYEQYF

V: TRBV2
length: 12
J: TRBJ2-5
CDR3: CATPRGQETQYF

V: TRBV2
length: 17
J: TRBJ2-1
CDR3: CASSTQPTSALYNEQFF

V: TRBV5-4
length: 14
J: TRBJ2-7
CDR3: CASSSGQGNYEQYF

V: TRBV5-1
length: 16
J: TRBJ2-3
CDR3: CASSLSDRTSTDTQYF